This TCR beta chain was documented in a study of cytotoxic CD8 clonotypes in ibrutinib-treated CLL. Study details: The study recorded mean values of around 250,000 productive templates and tens of thousands of productive rearrangements per sample.

CDR1 SGHTA and CDR2 FQGNSA come from the germline V gene. This CDR3 is built from 15 residues. On this clone itself: Its target is unknown. The junction departs from germline at one end; a sequencing error may be responsible.

TCRdb's table, derived via immunoSEQ multiplex PCR, lists solely in-frame clones and lacks some. In the table there are 330,000 or so clones, around 66% of which are singletons. Study-wide results and caveats: Under treatment, the uncommon public clonotypes either contracted or remained stable.

The sequences come from PBMCs, collected after 36 months of ibrutinib treatment. The TCR sequence derives from a human donor with chronic lymphocytic leukemia. The rearrangement links TRBV7-2 to TRBJ2-7, with D possibly being TRBD1 or TRBD2 (5 bases each). The CDR3 DNA follows: TGTGTCAGCAGCTTAGCGCCCGGGGCCTCCTACGAGCAGTACTTC. Protein: CVSSLAPGASYEQYF.